One sample yielded the 23 T cell receptor beta chains listed below, sequenced in a study of control samples from healthy donors and cancer patients. Some clones are missing from TCRdb's copy, which holds only in-frame ones; the method was immunoSEQ multiplex PCR. There are 400,000 to 500,000 clones in the sample; approximately 90% occur only once, and around 6.4% lies in the top ten. What was sequenced was PBMCs. The receptors shown here come from a man aged 40-55 years with head and neck cancer.

The chain combines TRBV28 with TRBJ1-1; weak D call: TRBD1 (5 bases). Germline loops: CDR1 MDHEN, CDR2 SYDVKM. V was pared by 8 bases and J by 1 base, with 17 bases between. The length of the CDR3 is 15 residues. CDR3 sequence (DNA): TGTGCCAGCTATCCGCCGGGGACGGCGAACACTGAAGCTTTCTTT. Protein product: CASYPPGTANTEAFF.

This chain connects TRBV18 to TRBJ1-1; unclear D gene. This CDR3 is 12 amino acids long. V lost 1 base and J 8 bases, leaving 8 bases between the germline ends. Germline CDR1 and CDR2: KGHSH and LQKENI. CDR3 bases: TGTGCCAGCTCACCACTGGATAGCGAAGCTTTCTTT. Translated: CASSPLDSEAFF.

V and J are TRBV6-5 and TRBJ2-7; TRBD1 matches at 8 bases. Trimming cost V 4 bases and J 0 bases; bases outside gene matches: 2. This CDR3 is 14 amino acids long. Per the germline V gene, CDR1 is MNHEY and CDR2 is SVGAGI. The CDR3 region has the DNA TGTGCCAGCAGTTCCCAGGGGGCCTCCTACGAGCAGTACTTC. This translates into CASSSQGASYEQYF.

J is TRBJ2-7 and V is TRBV5-1; 8 nucleotides align to TRBD1. Per germline, CDR1 SGHRS and CDR2 YFSETQ. V dropped 0 bases and J dropped 6; count of bases not matched to a gene: 5. This CDR3 is 14 amino acids long. CDR3 sequence reads: CASSLGGQGSEQYF. In DNA, the CDR3 is TGCGCCAGCAGCTTGGGAGGACAGGGAAGCGAGCAGTACTTC.

This clone was seen just once. This chain uses TRBV28 with TRBJ2-2; 7 bases fit TRBD1. Losses at the gene ends were 6 bases for V and 2 bases for J; bases not matched to a gene: 6. CDR3 length: 15 amino acids. In germline, CDR1 is MDHEN, CDR2 SYDVKM. The CDR3 bases are TGTGCCAGCAGCTCGACAGGGTTTAACACCGGGGAGCTGTTTTTT. This sequence encodes CASSSTGFNTGELFF.

The chain combines TRBV6-5 with TRBJ2-3; a weak D match, TRBD1 (5 bases). V was clipped by 8 bases and J by 0 bases, with 15 bases between them. The CDR3 spans 15 residues. Germline V gene sequence: CDR1 MNHEY, CDR2 SVGAGI. The CDR3 DNA reads TGTGCCAGCTCATCAGGGTACCGGAGCACAGATACGCAGTATTTT. Protein: CASSSGYRSTDTQYF.

This rearrangement joins TRBV19 to TRBJ2-2, with D possibly matching TRBD2 (6 bases). Germline loops: CDR1 LNHDA, CDR2 SQIVND (reference sequence). The length of the CDR3 is 15 residues. The V gene lost 4 bases and the J gene lost 5 bases, with 14 bases spanning the gap. In DNA, the CDR3 is TGTGCCAGTAGTAATCCGGGACTGGAAACCGGGGAGCTGTTTTTT. Protein product: CASSNPGLETGELFF. Variable domain in full (rest from reference TRBV19 and TRBJ2-2): DGGITQSPKYLFRKEGQNVTLSCEQNLNHDAMYWYRQDPGQGLRLIYYSQIVNDFQKGDIAEGYSVSREKKESFPLTVTSAQKNPTAFYLCASSNPGLETGELFFGEGSRLTVL.

The chain employs TRBV6-6 and TRBJ1-1; the match to TRBD1 covers 9 bases. J lost 8 bases, V lost 0 bases, and 4 bases had no gene match. The length of the CDR3 is 14 residues. Per germline, CDR1 MNHNY and CDR2 SVGAGI (reference sequence). CDR3 coding DNA: TGTGCCAGCAGTTACTCACAGGGGGCCGCGGAAGCTTTCTTT. Protein: CASSYSQGAAEAFF.

This sequence joins TRBV5-4 and TRBJ2-1; 8 bases map to TRBD2. Per the germline V gene, CDR1 is SGHNT and CDR2 is YYREEE (reference sequence). Trimming took 4 bases from V and 2 from J; bases not matched to a gene: 11. This CDR3 spans 17 amino acids. The chain's CDR3 is CASSAGTRIHTYNEQFF. DNA for the CDR3: TGTGCCAGCAGCGCGGGGACTAGAATACATACCTACAATGAGCAGTTCTTC.

For this clone: Other DNA sequences in the sample encode the same CDR3. The rearrangement joins TRBV28 to TRBJ2-7, with D hard to call. The V gene lost 6 bases and the J gene lost 0 bases, with 3 bases spanning the gap. Germline V gene lookup returns CDR1 MDHEN and CDR2 SYDVKM. This CDR3 has 11 amino acids. CDR3 DNA: TGTGCCAGCAGCTTCTCCTACGAGCAGTACTTC. Translation gives CASSFSYEQYF.

V is TRBV27 and J is TRBJ2-7; D is uncertain. V was shortened by 5 bases and J by 4 bases, with 15 bases between the two germline ends. The CDR3 consists of 14 residues. Germline lookup yields CDR1 MNHEY and CDR2 SMNVEV (reference sequence). As DNA, the CDR3 is TGTGCCAGCAGTCCCCCCGGCGGCCCGTACGAGCAGTACTTC. Translated: CASSPPGGPYEQYF.

This chain connects TRBV19 to TRBJ1-3; D not resolved. This CDR3 has 15 residues. Trimming removed 4 bases at V and 0 bases at J, with 10 bases between. From germline, CDR1 is LNHDA and CDR2 SQIVND (reference sequence). Here the CDR3 reads CASSTRTFSGNTIYF. As DNA, the CDR3 is TGTGCCAGTAGTACCAGGACGTTCTCTGGAAACACCATATATTTT.

The rearrangement uses TRBV7-2 and TRBJ1-5; TRBD1 aligns across 8 bases. The germline V gene encodes CDR1 SGHTA and CDR2 FQGNSA. The V segment lost 5 bases and the J segment 1 base; nucleotides outside the gene matches: 10. The CDR3 covers 17 residues. The CDR3 DNA is TGTGCCAGCAGCCCTCAGGGGGCCGGGCTCAGCAATCAGCCCCAGCATTTT. Residues: CASSPQGAGLSNQPQHF.

The J gene is TRBJ2-7, the V gene TRBV7-2; 7 nucleotides line up with TRBD2. Per germline, CDR1 SGHTA and CDR2 FQGNSA. With 5 bases clipped from V and 4 bases from J, the junction kept 2 bases outside the gene matches. This CDR3 region has 12 residues. CDR3 protein: CASSQAGYEQYF. Here the CDR3 DNA reads TGTGCCAGCAGCCAAGCGGGGTACGAGCAGTACTTC.

The chain has TRBV19 and TRBJ1-2; D unclear. Trimming cost V 3 bases and J 0 bases, with 11 bases left between them. Germline CDR1 and CDR2: LNHDA and SQIVND (reference sequence). The CDR3 runs 15 residues. CDR3: CASSMDGPSNYGYTF. The CDR3 bases are TGTGCCAGTAGTATGGATGGGCCTTCTAACTATGGCTACACCTTC. Full variable domain (rest looked up from reference TRBV19 and TRBJ1-2): DGGITQSPKYLFRKEGQNVTLSCEQNLNHDAMYWYRQDPGQGLRLIYYSQIVNDFQKGDIAEGYSVSREKKESFPLTVTSAQKNPTAFYLCASSMDGPSNYGYTFGSGTRLTVV.

This clone has a single count. V usage is TRBV19 and J usage is TRBJ2-7; weak D call: TRBD2 (6 bases). This CDR3 is 14 amino acids long. The germline V gene has CDR1 LNHDA and CDR2 SQIVND (reference sequence). Deletions cut 5 bases from V and 5 bases from J, with 16 bases between. CDR3 DNA sequence: TGTGCCAGTAGTGGGTGGGAGGTAAGCAACGAGCAGTACTTC. Its protein is CASSGWEVSNEQYF. Supplemented by reference TRBV19 and TRBJ2-7, the full variable domain reads DGGITQSPKYLFRKEGQNVTLSCEQNLNHDAMYWYRQDPGQGLRLIYYSQIVNDFQKGDIAEGYSVSREKKESFPLTVTSAQKNPTAFYLCASSGWEVSNEQYFGPGTRLTVT.

V usage is TRBV10-3 and J usage is TRBJ1-5; D is ambiguous. V dropped 10 bases and J dropped 2 bases, with 15 bases sitting between them. The CDR3 extends over 14 amino acids. CDR1 and CDR2 (germline): ENHRY, SYGVKD. This CDR3 is CATKLELGNQPQHF. The CDR3 DNA reads as TGTGCCACTAAACTGGAGTTGGGCAATCAGCCCCAGCATTTT.

As regards this clone: Other DNA sequences in this specimen translate into the identical CDR3. The chain is built from TRBV27 and TRBJ1-2, with D tentatively TRBD1 (5 bases). V gave up 4 bases and J gave up 0 bases, with 6 bases separating them. CDR3 length: 13 amino acids. Germline V gives CDR1 MNHEY, CDR2 SMNVEV (reference sequence). The CDR3 spells CASSSTANYGYTF. The CDR3 nucleotides read TGTGCCAGCAGTTCGACAGCTAACTATGGCTACACCTTC.

This rearrangement joins TRBV21-1 to TRBJ2-1; the D call TRBD1 from the table was never checked on the DNA. TRBV21-1 is a pseudogene locus. This CDR3 contains 15 residues. The CDR3 sequence: CASSKGQGDPNEQFF. CDR3 nucleotide sequence: TGTGCCAGCAGCAAGGGACAGGGGGACCCCAATGAGCAGTTCTTC.

The rearrangement joins TRBV23-1 to TRBJ2-5; D is unclear. TRBV23-1 counts as an open reading frame of uncertain function. The CDR3 has 14 residues. V lost 1 base, J lost 7 bases, and 13 bases lay in between. CDR3 coding DNA: TGCGCCAGCAGTCAATTAGGATTACCCGTGACCCAGTACTTC. Encoded protein: CASSQLGLPVTQYF.

The chain employs TRBV3-1 (or the pseudogene TRBV3-2) and TRBJ2-3; possibly TRBD1 for D (6 bases). The germline V gene has CDR1 LGHDT and CDR2 YNNKEL (reference sequence). V was cut by 4 bases and J by 2 bases, with 13 bases left in between. The length of the CDR3 is 15 residues. CDR3 coding DNA: TGTGCCAGCAGCCCGCCGGGACACCCCACAGATACGCAGTATTTT. It translates to CASSPPGHPTDTQYF.

CDR3 sequence: CASRGQATNEKLFF. In DNA form, the CDR3 reads TGTGCCAGCAGGGGACAGGCAACTAATGAAAAACTGTTTTTT. The chain joins TRBV2 to TRBJ1-4, with 8 nucleotides matching TRBD1. J was trimmed by 0 bases and V by 6 bases; bases with no gene match: 0. Germline V gene data show CDR1 as SNHLY and CDR2 as FYNNEI. The length of the CDR3 is 14 residues.

V and J are TRBV6-1 and TRBJ1-4, with D possibly matching TRBD1 (5 bases). The germline V and J ends were trimmed by 2 bases and 7 bases, with 11 bases remaining between them. The CDR3 is 14 residues long. CDR1 MNHNS and CDR2 SASEGT come from the germline V gene. This CDR3 reads CASSEQGKSEKLFF. CDR3 bases: TGTGCCAGCAGTGAACAGGGAAAATCTGAAAAACTGTTTTTT.